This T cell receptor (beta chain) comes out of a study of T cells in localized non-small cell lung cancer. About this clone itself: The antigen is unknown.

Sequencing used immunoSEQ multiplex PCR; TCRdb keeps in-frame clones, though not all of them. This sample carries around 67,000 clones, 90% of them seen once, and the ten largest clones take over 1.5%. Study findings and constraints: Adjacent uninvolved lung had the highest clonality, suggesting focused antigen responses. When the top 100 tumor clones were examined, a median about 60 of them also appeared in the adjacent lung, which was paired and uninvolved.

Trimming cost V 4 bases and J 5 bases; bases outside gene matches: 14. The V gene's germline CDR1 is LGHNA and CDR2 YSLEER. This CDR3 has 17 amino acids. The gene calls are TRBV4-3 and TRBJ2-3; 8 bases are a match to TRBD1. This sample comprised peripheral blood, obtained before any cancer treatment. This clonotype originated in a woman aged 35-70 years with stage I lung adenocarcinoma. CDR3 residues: CASSLRGARGHIDTQYF. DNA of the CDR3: TGCGCCAGCAGCCTTCGAGGGGCCAGGGGGCATATAGATACGCAGTATTTT.